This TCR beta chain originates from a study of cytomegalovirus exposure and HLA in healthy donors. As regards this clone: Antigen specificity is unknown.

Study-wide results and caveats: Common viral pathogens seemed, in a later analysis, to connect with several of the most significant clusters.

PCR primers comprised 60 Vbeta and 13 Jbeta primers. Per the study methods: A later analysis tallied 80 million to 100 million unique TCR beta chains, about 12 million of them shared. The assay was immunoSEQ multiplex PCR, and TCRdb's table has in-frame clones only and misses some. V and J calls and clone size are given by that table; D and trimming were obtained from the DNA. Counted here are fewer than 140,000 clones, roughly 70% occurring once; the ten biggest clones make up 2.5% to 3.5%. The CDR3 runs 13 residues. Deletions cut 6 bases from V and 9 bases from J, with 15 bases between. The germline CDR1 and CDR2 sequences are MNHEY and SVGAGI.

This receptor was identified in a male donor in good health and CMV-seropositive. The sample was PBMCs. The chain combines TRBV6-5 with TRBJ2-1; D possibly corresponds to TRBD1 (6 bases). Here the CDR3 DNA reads TGTGCCAGCAGCTTCTCCAGGGGATCTGAGCAGTTCTTC. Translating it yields CASSFSRGSEQFF.